One sample yielded the 4 T cell receptor beta chains listed below, sequenced in a study of blood T cells in healthy people across ages. A second PCR of roughly 7 to 11 cycles used a sample-barcoded 5' primer and a J-beta primer mix. MiXCR, applied by TCRdb to the 5' RACE reads, yields one record per CDR3 protein. The sample includes approximately 2,000,000 distinct CDR3 sequences, roughly two fifths of them seen just once. The material sequenced was blood. The receptors here all came from a human donor in good health.

Comment on this clonotype: One end of the junction fails to match germline, which may point to a read error. The chain employs TRBV10-3 and TRBJ2-2, with 7 bases aligning to TRBD1. Germline V gives CDR1 ENHRY, CDR2 SYGVKD. CDR3 size: 14 residues. CDR3 in amino acids: CAIRGTDHTGERFF. The CDR3 DNA reads as TGTGCCATCAGGGGGACAGATCATACCGGGGAGCGGTTTTTT.

This clonotype was seen a few times. The chain couples TRBV7-2 to TRBJ2-7; D tentatively fits TRBD1 or TRBD2 (5 bases each). Trimming removed 7 bases at V and 5 bases at J, with 15 bases between. The germline V gene has CDR1 SGHTA and CDR2 FQGNSA. This CDR3 contains 13 residues. CDR3 bases: TGTGCCAGCATCAAGGGGAGCCCCAACGAGCAGTACTTC. Its translation is CASIKGSPNEQYF.

The V gene is TRBV20-1, the J gene TRBJ2-3; no definite D call. The germline V gene encodes CDR1 DFQATT and CDR2 SNEGSKA (reference sequence). The CDR3 runs to 14 residues. The DNA of the CDR3 is TGCGGCATATATCCAGCCCACGGCTCAGATACGCAGTATTTT. This translates into CGIYPAHGSDTQYF.

With respect to this clonotype: At one end the junction does not follow the germline gene, possibly because of a read error. As DNA, the CDR3 is TGTACCAGCAGCTTAGAGGGTTACAACGAGCAGTTCTTC. As protein: CTSSLEGYNEQFF. This chain joins TRBV11-2 and TRBJ2-1, with D possibly matching TRBD2 (5 bases). This CDR3 region has 13 residues. From germline, CDR1 is SGHAT and CDR2 FQNNGV.